This TCR beta chain was captured by sequencing in a study of graft-versus-host responses after intestinal transplantation. Findings and caveats of the study: The presence of high graft-versus-host to host-versus-graft clonal ratios in allografts characterized patients with graft-donor T cell macrochimerism.

Sequenced by immunoSEQ multiplex PCR; TCRdb stores in-frame clones only, minus some. The data contain some 140,000 clones, approximately 91% of them singletons. Remarks on this clone: The antigen remains unidentified.

Sequencing used unstimulated CD4+ T cells sorted from spleen or lymph node cells, obtained before intestinal transplant. The sequence was collected from a human donor who received an intestinal transplant.

CDR3 amino acids: CATSRERGSAYEQYF. In nucleotides, the CDR3 is TGTGCCACCAGCCGGGAGCGTGGGAGCGCCTACGAGCAGTACTTC. V and J are TRBV15 and TRBJ2-5, with a weak D call TRBD2 (6 bases). The J call may be mistaken, given a closer DNA end match to TRBJ2-7. The CDR3 loop spans 15 amino acids. Germline V gives CDR1 LNHNV, CDR2 YYDKDF (reference sequence).